The clone carrying this T cell receptor (beta chain) was counted many times. Its antigen is as yet unknown. The junction had 4 bases not matched to a gene; V was cut back by 3 bases and J by 8 bases. CDR3 length: 14 residues. Germline V gene sequence: CDR1 KGHDR, CDR2 SFDVKD. These data are taken from a study of spatial heterogeneity in lung cancer. Study-wide results and caveats: Resection blood, more than follow-up blood, showed ubiquitous expanded tumor TCRs.

Sample time point: blood at routine non-recurrence follow-up after resection. Without sorting, whole RNA was sequenced from tumor, nontumor lung or frozen PBMC. Using its own MiXCR run on the 5' RACE reads, TCRdb lists one record per CDR3 protein. The sample consists of more than 95,000 distinct CDR3 sequences, 9.5% to 15% of them appearing once. Specimen: PBMCs, collected at follow-up. The rearrangement links TRBV24-1 to TRBJ2-1; 9 nucleotides agree with TRBD2. The sequence was collected from a male donor with early-stage non-small cell lung cancer. The CDR3 loop reads CATSDTIAGDEQFF. DNA of the CDR3: TGTGCCACCAGTGATACTATAGCGGGGGATGAGCAGTTCTTC.